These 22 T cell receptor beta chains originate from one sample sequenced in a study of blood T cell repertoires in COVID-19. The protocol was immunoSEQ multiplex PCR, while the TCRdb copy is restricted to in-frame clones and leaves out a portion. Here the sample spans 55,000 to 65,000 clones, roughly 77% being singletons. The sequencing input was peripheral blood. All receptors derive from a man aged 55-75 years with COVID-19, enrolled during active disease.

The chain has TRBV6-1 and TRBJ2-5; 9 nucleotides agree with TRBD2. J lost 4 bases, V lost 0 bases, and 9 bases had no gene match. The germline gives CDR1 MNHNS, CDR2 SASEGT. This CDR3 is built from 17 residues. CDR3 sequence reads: CASSEARGGRLLETQYF. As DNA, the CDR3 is TGTGCCAGCAGTGAAGCGCGGGGGGGCAGATTGTTAGAGACCCAGTACTTC.

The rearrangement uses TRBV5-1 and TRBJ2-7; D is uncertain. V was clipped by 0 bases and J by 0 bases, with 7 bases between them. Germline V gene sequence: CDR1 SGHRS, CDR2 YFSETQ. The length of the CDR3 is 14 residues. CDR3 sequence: CASSLVLSSYEQYF. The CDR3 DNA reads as TGCGCCAGCAGCTTGGTTCTGAGCTCCTACGAGCAGTACTTC.

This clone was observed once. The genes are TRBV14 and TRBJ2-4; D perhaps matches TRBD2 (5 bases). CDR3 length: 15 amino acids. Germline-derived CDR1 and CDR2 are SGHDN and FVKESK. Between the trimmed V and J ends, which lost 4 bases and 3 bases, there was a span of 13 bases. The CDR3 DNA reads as TGTGCCAGCAGCCCCTATGAGGGAATCAAAAACATTCAGTACTTC. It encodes CASSPYEGIKNIQYF. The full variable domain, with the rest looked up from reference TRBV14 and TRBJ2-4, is EAGVTQFPSHSVIEKGQTVTLRCDPISGHDNLYWYRRVMGKEIKFLLHFVKESKQDESGMPNNRFLAERTGGTYSTLKVQPAELEDSGVYFCASSPYEGIKNIQYFGAGTRLSVL.

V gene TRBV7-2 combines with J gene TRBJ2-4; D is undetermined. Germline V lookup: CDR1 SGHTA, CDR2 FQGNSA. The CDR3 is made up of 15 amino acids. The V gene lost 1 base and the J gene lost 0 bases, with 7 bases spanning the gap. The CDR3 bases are TGTGCCAGCAGCTTAGTCGGGTTAGCCAAAAACATTCAGTACTTC. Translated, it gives CASSLVGLAKNIQYF.

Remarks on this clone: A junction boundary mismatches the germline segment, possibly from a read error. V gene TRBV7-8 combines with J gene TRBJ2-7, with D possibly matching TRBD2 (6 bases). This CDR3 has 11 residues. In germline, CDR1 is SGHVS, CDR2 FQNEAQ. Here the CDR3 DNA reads TGTGCCAGCAGCCCCAGCCGGGAGCCGAACTTC. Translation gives CASSPSREPNF.

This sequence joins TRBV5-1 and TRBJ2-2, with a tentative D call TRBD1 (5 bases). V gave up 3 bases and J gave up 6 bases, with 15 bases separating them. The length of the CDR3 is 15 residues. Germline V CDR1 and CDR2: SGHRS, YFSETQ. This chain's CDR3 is CASSSILQGAGELFF. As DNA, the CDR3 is TGCGCCAGCAGCTCGATACTGCAGGGTGCCGGGGAGCTGTTTTTT.

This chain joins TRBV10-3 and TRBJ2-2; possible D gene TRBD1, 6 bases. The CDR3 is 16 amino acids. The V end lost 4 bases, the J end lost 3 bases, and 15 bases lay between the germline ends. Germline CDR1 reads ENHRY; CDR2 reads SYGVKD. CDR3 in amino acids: CAISATRPGDTGELFF. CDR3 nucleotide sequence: TGTGCCATCAGTGCTACGCGCCCAGGGGACACCGGGGAGCTGTTTTTT.

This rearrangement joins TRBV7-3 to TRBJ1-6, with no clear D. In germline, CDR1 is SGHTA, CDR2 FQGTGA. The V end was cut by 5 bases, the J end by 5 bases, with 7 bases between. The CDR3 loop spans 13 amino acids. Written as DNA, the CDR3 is TGTGCCAGCAGCATACAGCATAATTCACCCCTCCACTTT. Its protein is CASSIQHNSPLHF.

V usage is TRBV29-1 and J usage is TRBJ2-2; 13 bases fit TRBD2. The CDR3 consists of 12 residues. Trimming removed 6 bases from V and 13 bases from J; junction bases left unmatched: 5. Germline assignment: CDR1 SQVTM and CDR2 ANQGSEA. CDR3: CSVGLAGQGLFF. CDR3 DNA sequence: TGCAGCGTGGGACTAGCGGGGCAGGGGCTGTTTTTT.

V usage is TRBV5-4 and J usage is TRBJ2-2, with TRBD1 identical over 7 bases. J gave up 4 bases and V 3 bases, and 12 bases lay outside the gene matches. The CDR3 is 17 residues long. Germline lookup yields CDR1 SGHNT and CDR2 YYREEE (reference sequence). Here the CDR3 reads CASSSSGQGDRTGELFF. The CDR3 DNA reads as TGTGCCAGCAGCTCGTCCGGCCAGGGGGATCGCACCGGGGAGCTGTTTTTT.

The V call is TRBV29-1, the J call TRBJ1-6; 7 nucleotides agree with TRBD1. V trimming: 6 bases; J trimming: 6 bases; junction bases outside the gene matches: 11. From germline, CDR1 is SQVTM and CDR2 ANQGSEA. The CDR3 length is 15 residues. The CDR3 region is CSVSVAAGGNSPLHF. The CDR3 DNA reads TGCAGCGTGAGCGTCGCAGCAGGGGGTAATTCACCCCTCCACTTT.

CDR3 DNA sequence: TGTGCCAGCAGCCAGGGGGCGCCGAGCAATCAGCCCCAGCATTTT. This translates into CASSQGAPSNQPQHF. V is TRBV5-8 and J is TRBJ1-5; 8 nucleotides align to TRBD1. The CDR3 has 15 residues. Germline trimming cut 4 bases from V and 1 base from J; bases unmatched to any gene: 4. Germline V lookup: CDR1 SGHTS, CDR2 YDEGEE.

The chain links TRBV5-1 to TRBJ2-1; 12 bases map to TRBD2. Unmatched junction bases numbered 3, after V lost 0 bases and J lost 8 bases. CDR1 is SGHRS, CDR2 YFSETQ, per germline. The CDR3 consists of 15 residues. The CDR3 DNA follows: TGCGCCAGCAGCTTGGCCTCTAGCGGGAGGGATGAGCAGTTCTTC. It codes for CASSLASSGRDEQFF.

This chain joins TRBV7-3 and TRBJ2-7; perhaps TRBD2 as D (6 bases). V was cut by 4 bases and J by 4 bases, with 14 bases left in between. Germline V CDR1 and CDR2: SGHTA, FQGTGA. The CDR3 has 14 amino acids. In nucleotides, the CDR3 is TGTGCCAGCAGCTCCATGGGCGGGGATTACGAGCAGTACTTC. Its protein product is CASSSMGGDYEQYF.

The CDR3 here is CASSQRTGVRETQYF. CDR3 DNA: TGTGCCAGCAGCCAACGGACAGGGGTGAGAGAGACCCAGTACTTC. The rearrangement uses TRBV5-6 and TRBJ2-5; TRBD1 aligns across 9 bases. The V gene end was trimmed by 4 bases and the J gene end by 4 bases; junction bases not matched to a gene: 8. From germline, CDR1 is SGHDT and CDR2 YYEEEE. CDR3 length: 15 residues.

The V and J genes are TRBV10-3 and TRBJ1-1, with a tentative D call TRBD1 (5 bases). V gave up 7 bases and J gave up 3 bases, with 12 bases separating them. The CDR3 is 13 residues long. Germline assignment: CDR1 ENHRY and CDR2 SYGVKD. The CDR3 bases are TGTGCCATCACCCCGGGGGGGGACACTGAAGCTTTCTTT. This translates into CAITPGGDTEAFF.

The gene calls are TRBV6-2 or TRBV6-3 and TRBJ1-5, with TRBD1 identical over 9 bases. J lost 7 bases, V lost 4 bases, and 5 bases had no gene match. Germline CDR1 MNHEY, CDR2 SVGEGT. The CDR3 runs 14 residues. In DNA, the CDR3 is TGTGCCAGCAGTTTCAGGACAGGGGACCAGCCCCAGCATTTT. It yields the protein CASSFRTGDQPQHF.

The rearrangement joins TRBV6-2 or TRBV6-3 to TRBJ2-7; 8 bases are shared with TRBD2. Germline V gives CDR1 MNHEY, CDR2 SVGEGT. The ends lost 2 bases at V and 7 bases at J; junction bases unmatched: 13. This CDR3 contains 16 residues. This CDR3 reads CASSYELADPPGEQYF. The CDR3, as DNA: TGTGCCAGCAGTTACGAACTAGCGGACCCTCCTGGGGAGCAGTACTTC.

CDR3 region: CASGNSGMSGEQYF. The CDR3, as DNA: TGCGCCAGCGGTAATAGCGGGATGTCGGGTGAGCAGTACTTC. The chain carries TRBV5-1 and TRBJ2-7; TRBD2 agrees at 8 bases. Germline CDR1 reads SGHRS; CDR2 reads YFSETQ. CDR3 size: 14 residues. V was clipped by 7 bases and J by 7 bases; unmatched bases: 13.

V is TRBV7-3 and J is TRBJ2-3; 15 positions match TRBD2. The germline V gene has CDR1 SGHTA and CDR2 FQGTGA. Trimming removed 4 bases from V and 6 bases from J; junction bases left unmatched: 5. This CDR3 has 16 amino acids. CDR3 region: CASSSGLAGGSDTQYF. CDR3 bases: TGTGCCAGCAGCTCGGGACTAGCGGGAGGCAGCGATACGCAGTATTTT.

CDR3 nucleotides: TGTGCCAGTAGTTCCGACCTCGGGGGGCGAAAGGATACGCAGTATTTT. Protein: CASSSDLGGRKDTQYF. The rearrangement joins TRBV19 to TRBJ2-3; perhaps TRBD2 as D (7 bases). Germline lookup yields CDR1 LNHDA and CDR2 SQIVND (reference sequence). This CDR3 is built from 16 residues. V shed 5 bases and J shed 6 bases, with 21 bases lying between them.

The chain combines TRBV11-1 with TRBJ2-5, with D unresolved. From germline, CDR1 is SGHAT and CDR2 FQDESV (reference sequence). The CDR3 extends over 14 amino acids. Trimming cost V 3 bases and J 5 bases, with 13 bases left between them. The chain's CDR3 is CASSFRSTRETQYF. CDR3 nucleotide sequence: TGTGCCAGCAGCTTTAGGTCGACGCGGGAGACCCAGTACTTC. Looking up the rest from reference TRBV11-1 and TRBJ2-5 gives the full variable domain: EAEVAQSPRYKITEKSQAVAFWCDPISGHATLYWYRQILGQGPELLVQFQDESVVDDSQLPKDRFSAERLKGVDSTLKIQPAELGDSAMYLCASSFRSTRETQYFGPGTRLLVL.